This T cell receptor (beta chain) came from a study of T cell changes during pregnancy in multiple sclerosis. This table comes from immunoSEQ multiplex PCR, and its TCRdb copy is limited to in-frame clones, with some not included. The sample carries 55,000 to 80,000 clones, roughly nine tenths recorded once. Germline V CDR1 and CDR2: MNHEY, SVGAGI. The CDR3 is 13 residues long. V shed 4 bases and J 5 bases; nucleotides not matched to a gene: 4. V usage is TRBV6-5 and J usage is TRBJ1-1; 7 bases line up with TRBD1. The specimen was peripheral blood, collected after pregnancy. The receptor's source is a female donor in good health, enrolled as a control in a pregnancy study. The CDR3 DNA sequence: TGTGCCAGCAGTTTGCCAGGGGGAACTGAAGCTTTCTTT. Protein: CASSLPGGTEAFF.